This TCR beta chain was sequenced during a study of T-cell reconstitution after alpha-beta-depleted transplantation in children. This clonotype was seen a few times. Unique molecular identifiers were incorporated when the TCRbeta library was constructed. TCRdb reanalysed the PCR reads using MiXCR and keeps one entry per CDR3 protein. This sample has 500,000 to 750,000 distinct CDR3 sequences, with over 20% found just once. This clonotype was sampled from a boy in the first two years of life with Wiskott-Aldrich syndrome, due to receive a stem cell transplant. Sequences were derived from PBMCs, sampled before TCRalphabeta/CD19-depleted stem cell transplant.

CDR3 sequence reads: CASSLGSVGQPQHF. Here the CDR3 DNA reads TGTGCCAGCAGCTTAGGCTCAGTTGGTCAGCCCCAGCATTTT. The chain carries TRBV11-2 and TRBJ1-5; D uncertain. V was cut by 1 base and J by 6 bases, with 10 bases left in between. Germline V CDR1 and CDR2: SGHAT, FQNNGV. The CDR3 loop spans 14 amino acids.